The TCR beta chain under discussion was sequenced for a study of blood T cell repertoires in COVID-19. This CDR3 spans 13 amino acids. The ends lost 4 bases at V and 5 bases at J; junction bases unmatched: 3. The germline gives CDR1 SNHLY, CDR2 FYNNEI. In the authors' methods: Estimated nucleated cell counts came from reference gene primer amplification. Libraries were prepared by immunoSEQ multiplex PCR; TCRdb keeps only in-frame clonotypes and omits some of them. That table gives V, J and clone size, and the DNA gave D and trimming. The data contain 120,000 to 150,000 clones, roughly 84% of them singletons.

The specimen was PBMCs or T cells enriched from blood (not recorded which). The source of this sequence is a woman between 45 and 60 years old who had been exposed to COVID-19. The V call is TRBV2, the J call TRBJ1-1; 8 positions agree with TRBD1. DNA for the CDR3: TGTGCCAGCAGTGGGGACAGGTTGACTGAAGCTTTCTTT. This gives the protein CASSGDRLTEAFF.